Shown below are 15 T cell receptor beta chains from a single sample sequenced in a study of cytomegalovirus exposure and HLA in healthy donors (dated by TCRdb to about 2017). The protocol used for the library was the immunoSEQ multiplex PCR assay. A mixture of 60 forward primers for TCR Vbeta segments and 13 reverse primers for TCR Jbeta segments was used in the multiplex PCR. TCRdb carries this immuneACCESS record with in-frame sequences only. Its versions omit some clonotypes, under half of them owing to an unresolved V gene in the studies checked, with the rest unexplained. Within this sample are 140,000 or so clones, with over 55% of them counted one time only. Over 2% of the sample comes from the top ten. Sequenced: PBMCs. Receptors originate from a man aged 40-50 years in good health and CMV-seronegative.

The V gene is TRBV7-7, the J gene TRBJ2-1; 7 bases line up with TRBD2. CDR3 size: 15 residues. V gave up 6 bases and J gave up 7 bases; unmatched junction bases: 12. From germline, CDR1 is SSHAT and CDR2 FNYEAQ (reference sequence). This CDR3 is CASSRGSAGVNEQFF. CDR3 nucleotides: TGTGCCAGCAGTCGTGGGTCGGCGGGAGTTAATGAGCAGTTCTTC.

The rearrangement joins TRBV7-2 to TRBJ1-1; no reliable D call. V dropped 3 bases and J dropped 1 base, with 9 bases sitting between them. Germline V gene lookup returns CDR1 SGHTA and CDR2 FQGNSA. The CDR3 is made up of 14 amino acids. CDR3 residues: CASSFTSGNTEAFF. DNA for the CDR3: TGTGCCAGCAGCTTCACCTCCGGGAACACTGAAGCTTTCTTT.

The genes are TRBV6-1 and TRBJ2-7; tentatively, D is TRBD1 (5 bases). The CDR3 length is 16 residues. In germline, CDR1 is MNHNS, CDR2 SASEGT. V was cut by 2 bases and J by 0 bases, with 14 bases left in between. The CDR3 DNA reads as TGTGCCAGCAGTGAAAAGGGGATTTATGGCTCCTACGAGCAGTACTTC. Translated, it gives CASSEKGIYGSYEQYF.

V is TRBV11-2 and J is TRBJ2-1, with a possible D match to TRBD2 (5 bases). CDR1 and CDR2 from the germline V gene are SGHAT and FQNNGV. This CDR3 has 14 residues. Deletions cut 1 base from V and 2 bases from J, with 6 bases between. Here the CDR3 reads CASSLAGTYNEQFF. In nucleotides, the CDR3 is TGTGCCAGCAGCTTAGCGGGGACCTACAATGAGCAGTTCTTC.

A single count supports this clone. The J gene is TRBJ2-7, the V gene TRBV9; 10 bases match TRBD1. The CDR3 runs to 15 residues. V was clipped by 3 bases and J by 4 bases; unmatched bases: 7. The germline gives CDR1 SGDLS, CDR2 YYNGEE. The CDR3 protein is CASSAAGTGEYEQYF. The CDR3 DNA follows: TGTGCCAGCAGCGCGGCCGGGACAGGGGAGTACGAGCAGTACTTC.

This clone was seen only once. The CDR3, as DNA: TGTGCCAGCATTACACAGGGGGAGGCTTACAATGAGCAGTTCTTC. Translation: CASITQGEAYNEQFF. This sequence joins TRBV2 and TRBJ2-1; TRBD1 agrees at 8 bases. CDR1 SNHLY and CDR2 FYNNEI come from the germline V gene. CDR3 size: 15 residues. V gave up 7 bases and J gave up 4 bases; unmatched junction bases: 9.

This clone was counted once. This chain uses TRBV9 with TRBJ1-2; 8 positions match TRBD1. Germline-derived CDR1 and CDR2 are SGDLS and YYNGEE. The CDR3 sequence is 16 residues long. With V trimmed by 0 bases and J by 4 bases, 8 bases remained unmatched. The CDR3 loop is CASSVERTGSAYGYTF. DNA of the CDR3: TGTGCCAGCAGCGTAGAAAGGACAGGGAGCGCCTATGGCTACACCTTC.

Regarding this clone: Germline is not matched at one junction end, which may reflect a read error. The chain joins TRBV19 to TRBJ2-1; TRBD2 matches 9 bases. This CDR3 is built from 14 residues. Germline loops: CDR1 LNHDA, CDR2 SQIVND (reference sequence). The CDR3 region has the DNA TGTGCCACTAGTATTCCAGCGGGAGGCGGGGAGCAGTTCTTC. It is translated as CATSIPAGGGEQFF.

DNA for the CDR3: TGTGCCAGCAGTCCAATCGGCTACGAGCAGTACTTC. Translation: CASSPIGYEQYF. This chain links TRBV28 with TRBJ2-7; unclear D gene. Trimming stripped 5 bases from V and 3 bases from J, with 8 bases between. The CDR3 sequence is 12 residues long. CDR1 MDHEN and CDR2 SYDVKM come from the germline V gene. Looking up the rest from reference TRBV28 and TRBJ2-7 gives the full variable domain: DVKVTQSSRYLVKRTGEKVFLECVQDMDHENMFWYRQDPGLGLRLIYFSYDVKMKEKGDIPEGYSVSREKKERFSLILESASTNQTSMYLCASSPIGYEQYFGPGTRLTVT.

V usage is TRBV28 and J usage is TRBJ2-5; the match to TRBD1 covers 9 bases. The germline V gene has CDR1 MDHEN and CDR2 SYDVKM. The CDR3 runs 16 residues. V dropped 6 bases and J dropped 2; count of bases not matched to a gene: 10. The CDR3 loop is CASSWARDRVQETQYF. The CDR3 nucleotides are TGTGCCAGCAGCTGGGCCCGGGACAGGGTACAAGAGACCCAGTACTTC. The whole variable domain, remainder taken from reference TRBV28 and TRBJ2-5, is DVKVTQSSRYLVKRTGEKVFLECVQDMDHENMFWYRQDPGLGLRLIYFSYDVKMKEKGDIPEGYSVSREKKERFSLILESASTNQTSMYLCASSWARDRVQETQYFGPGTRLLVL.

The chain recombines TRBV5-6 with TRBJ2-2; 9 bases are shared with TRBD1. CDR1 is SGHDT and CDR2 is YYEEEE in the germline V gene. The trim removed 1 base at V and 3 bases at J, leaving 1 base unmatched. The CDR3 sequence is 15 residues long. The CDR3: CASSLWDRDTGELFF. CDR3 nucleotide sequence: TGTGCCAGCAGCTTGTGGGACAGGGACACCGGGGAGCTGTTTTTT.

The sample holds a few counts of this clone. The chain uses TRBV10-2 and TRBJ2-7; perhaps TRBD1 as D (6 bases). Germline CDR1 reads WSHSY; CDR2 reads SAAADI. The CDR3 has 14 residues. The ends were cut back, 3 bases at V and 2 bases at J, with 11 bases in the middle. CDR3 loop: CASSDVTGTYEQYF. Here the CDR3 DNA reads TGCGCCAGCAGTGACGTGACAGGAACCTACGAGCAGTACTTC.

V gene TRBV14 combines with J gene TRBJ2-1, with 15 bases matching TRBD2. This CDR3 has 20 amino acids. Looked up from germline, CDR1 is SGHDN and CDR2 is FVKESK. Trimming removed 0 bases from V and 2 bases from J; junction bases left unmatched: 8. CDR3 in amino acids: CASSQEGGLAGGRAYNEQFF. As DNA, the CDR3 is TGTGCCAGCAGCCAAGAGGGAGGACTAGCGGGGGGGCGAGCCTACAATGAGCAGTTCTTC.

V and J are TRBV4-1 and TRBJ2-1, with unresolved D. V lost 4 bases to trimming and J lost 2 bases, with 15 bases between them. The germline gives CDR1 MGHRA, CDR2 YSYEKL. CDR3 length equals 16 residues. The CDR3 DNA is TGCGCCAGCAGCCGATATTCGGGTAAGGCCTACAATGAGCAGTTCTTC. This codes for CASSRYSGKAYNEQFF.

The CDR3 sequence is CASTGGVNQPQHF. CDR3 coding DNA: TGTGCCTCAACCGGGGGGGTTAATCAGCCCCAGCATTTT. V gene TRBV10-3 combines with J gene TRBJ1-5, with D maybe TRBD1 (5 bases). The germline CDR1 and CDR2 sequences are ENHRY and SYGVKD. The CDR3 has 13 amino acids. V was clipped by 11 bases and J by 4 bases, with 15 bases between them.